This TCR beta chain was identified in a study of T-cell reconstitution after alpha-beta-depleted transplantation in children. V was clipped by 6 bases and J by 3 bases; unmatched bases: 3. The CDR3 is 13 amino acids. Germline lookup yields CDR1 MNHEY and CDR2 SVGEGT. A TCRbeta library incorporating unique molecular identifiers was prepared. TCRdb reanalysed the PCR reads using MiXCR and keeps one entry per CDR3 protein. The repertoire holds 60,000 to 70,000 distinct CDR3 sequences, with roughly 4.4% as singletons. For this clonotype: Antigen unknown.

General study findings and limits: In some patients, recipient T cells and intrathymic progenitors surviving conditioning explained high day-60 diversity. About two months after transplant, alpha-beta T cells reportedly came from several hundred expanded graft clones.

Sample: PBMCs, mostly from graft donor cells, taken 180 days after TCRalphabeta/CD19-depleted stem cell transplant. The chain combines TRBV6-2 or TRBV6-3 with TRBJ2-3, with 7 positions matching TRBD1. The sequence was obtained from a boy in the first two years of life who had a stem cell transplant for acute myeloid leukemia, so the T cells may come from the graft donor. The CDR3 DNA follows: TGTGCCAGCAGGGGACAGTTTACAGATACGCAGTATTTT. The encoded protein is CASRGQFTDTQYF.